This T cell receptor beta chain was recovered during a study of blood T cells in healthy people across ages. Study-level findings and limits: Older individuals had lower TCR beta diversity per million T cells (the decline was roughly linear).

V shed 1 base and J 7 bases; nucleotides not matched to a gene: 11. This CDR3 spans 16 amino acids. Germline lookup yields CDR1 DFQATT and CDR2 SNEGSKA (reference sequence). In this sample, this clonotype turned up a few times. The antigen is undetermined. Next came a second PCR, run for about 7 to 12 cycles, which used a sample-barcoded 5' primer along with a J-beta primer mix. TCRdb itself ran the 5' RACE reads through MiXCR, one entry per CDR3 protein. The sample lists 1 million or so distinct CDR3 sequences, less than 25% seen once, with approximately 0.71% in the top ten. These data also featured in a second study, about T cells of mothers and their children. According to that study: Healthy Caucasian mothers, a few in number, and their six children were the donors. cDNA synthesis used all extracted RNA, approximately 1.4 ug per 15 ul.

This chain joins TRBV20-1 and TRBJ2-1, with 9 positions matching TRBD2. This clonotype originated in a girl aged 2 to 9 in good health. The source material was blood. CDR3 amino acids: CSARALAGVSMNEQFF. The DNA of the CDR3 is TGCAGTGCTAGAGCCTTAGCGGGAGTCTCAATGAATGAGCAGTTCTTC.